A selection of T cell receptor beta chains follows, all from one sample in a study of T cells after yellow fever vaccination. TCRdb passed the 5' RACE reads through MiXCR, listing each CDR3 protein once. This sample has 240,000 or so distinct CDR3 sequences, with 6.9% found just once. Sequences were derived from CD4+ T cells sorted from PBMCs, sampled 15 days after the yellow fever booster vaccination. Receptors were obtained from a man aged 25 to 45 who received the YFV17D yellow fever vaccine. Both conserved end residues are part of each CDR3. The order of the fields is V gene, CDR3 length, J gene, D gene, clone size, CDR3 protein, CDR3 DNA. D genes are given only for firm matches. Clone size is not always given. Where it is, it says once, few, many or a class for expanded clones.

v_call: TRBV3-1
cdr3_length: 15
j_call: TRBJ2-5
d_call: .
clone_size: .
cdr3_aa: CASSQDPLNEETQYF
cdr3_nt: TGTGCCAGCAGCCAAGATCCACTAAACGAGGAGACCCAGTACTTC

v_call: TRBV12-3/TRBV12-4
cdr3_length: 13
j_call: TRBJ2-7
d_call: .
clone_size: many
cdr3_aa: CASSLGGLDEQYF
cdr3_nt: TGTGCCAGCAGTTTAGGAGGGTTGGACGAGCAGTACTTC

v_call: TRBV7-2
cdr3_length: 12
j_call: TRBJ2-1
d_call: .
clone_size: many
cdr3_aa: CASSPIRTEQFF
cdr3_nt: TGTGCCAGCAGCCCTATACGGACCGAGCAGTTCTTC

v_call: TRBV5-4
cdr3_length: 15
j_call: TRBJ2-1
d_call: .
clone_size: .
cdr3_aa: CASSPGTPEGNEQFF
cdr3_nt: TGTGCCAGCAGCCCAGGGACCCCTGAGGGCAATGAGCAGTTCTTC

v_call: TRBV20-1
cdr3_length: 13
j_call: TRBJ2-7
d_call: TRBD1
clone_size: .
cdr3_aa: CSAFLQGAYEQYF
cdr3_nt: TGCAGTGCCTTTCTACAGGGGGCCTACGAGCAGTACTTC

v_call: TRBV5-5
cdr3_length: 14
j_call: TRBJ1-4
d_call: .
clone_size: once
cdr3_aa: CAISPGRDCWKLFF
cdr3_nt: TGTGCCATCAGCCCCGGGCGCGACTGCTGGAAACTGTTTTTT

v_call: TRBV5-6
cdr3_length: 14
j_call: TRBJ2-3
d_call: TRBD2
clone_size: .
cdr3_aa: CASSSKREEDTQYF
cdr3_nt: TGTGCCAGCAGCTCAAAGCGGGAGGAGGATACGCAGTATTTT

v_call: TRBV6-6
cdr3_length: 14
j_call: TRBJ2-2
d_call: TRBD2
clone_size: .
cdr3_aa: CASSPSGVTGELFF
cdr3_nt: TGTGCCAGCAGTCCTAGCGGGGTTACCGGGGAGCTGTTTTTT

v_call: TRBV4-3
cdr3_length: 15
j_call: TRBJ1-2
d_call: TRBD1
clone_size: .
cdr3_aa: CASSVPGQGFNGYTF
cdr3_nt: TGCGCCAGCAGCGTGCCGGGACAGGGATTCAACGGCTACACCTTC

v_call: TRBV5-1
cdr3_length: 15
j_call: TRBJ2-3
d_call: TRBD2
clone_size: many
cdr3_aa: CASTRAGDRTDTQYF
cdr3_nt: TGCGCCAGCACAAGGGCGGGAGATCGCACAGATACGCAGTATTTT

v_call: TRBV7-2
cdr3_length: 15
j_call: TRBJ2-1
d_call: TRBD2
clone_size: few
cdr3_aa: CASSLAGLAYNEQFF
cdr3_nt: TGTGCCAGCAGCTTGGCGGGACTAGCGTACAATGAGCAGTTCTTC

v_call: TRBV6-2/TRBV6-3
cdr3_length: 15
j_call: TRBJ1-3
d_call: .
clone_size: few
cdr3_aa: CASSGDGYYRNTIYF
cdr3_nt: TGTGCCAGCAGCGGCGACGGATACTATCGAAACACCATATATTTT